Listed below are T cell receptor beta chains from one sample, sequenced in a study of T cells in localized non-small cell lung cancer. TCRdb's copy holds only in-frame clones and misses some; the assay was immunoSEQ multiplex PCR. The sample has under 40,000 clones, almost 85% seen once; the top ten hold 17%. The sample consisted of peripheral blood, taken before any cancer treatment. The receptors shown here come from a male donor aged 60 or older with stage III squamous cell lung carcinoma. Each CDR3 is given with its conserved first and last residue.

TRBV4-1	TRBJ2-7	CASSLSRGDLDEQYF
TRBV18	TRBJ2-7	CASSPPGTSGRYEQYF
TRBV2	TRBJ1-4	CASRLAGGSNEKLFF
TRBV2	TRBJ2-6	CATDISGANVLTF
TRBV11-2	TRBJ2-2	CASSSGTVGGELFF
TRBV14	TRBJ2-2	CASSQAILAGELFF
TRBV4-2	TRBJ2-3	CASSRTGQTDTQYF
TRBV7-2	TRBJ1-2	CASSSPGAGSYGYTF
TRBV5-4	TRBJ1-4	CASSPDREVYEKLFF
TRBV30	TRBJ1-2	CAWSVPRQAANYGYTF
TRBV7-9	TRBJ2-7	CASSASLDRVYEQYF
TRBV10-3	TRBJ2-1	CATHGLANDNEQFF
TRBV18	TRBJ2-3	CASSPGRGNIPDTQYF
TRBV10-3	TRBJ2-5	CAISGAVRETQYF
TRBV7-9	TRBJ2-7	CASSLGSSLVGEQYF
TRBV5-4	TRBJ1-2	CASSLGNRGAYGYTF
TRBV30	TRBJ2-2	CAWSPRGGGGELFF
TRBV11-2	TRBJ2-2	CASRPRRINTGELFF
TRBV2	TRBJ2-6	CASSRNLEQGGSGANVLTF
TRBV29-1	TRBJ2-1	CSALEGGMGSEQFF
TRBV5-1	TRBJ1-2	CASSLGSNYGYTF
TRBV18	TRBJ2-7	CASSPEGGASYEQYF
TRBV30	TRBJ1-1	CAWSLRGSNTEAFF
TRBV5-1	TRBJ1-4	CASTLQRGEKLFF